These 19 T cell receptor beta chains were sequenced from one sample in a study of Graves' ophthalmopathy and Graves' hyperthyroidism. The authors amplified TCR beta CDR3 regions, and they did so from RNA transcripts for repertoire sequencing. Following a first-round RT-PCR that used HTBI primers, a second-round multiplex PCR was carried out. MiXCR was run by TCRdb on the multiplex PCR reads, yielding one entry per CDR3 protein. The repertoire holds some 250,000 distinct CDR3 sequences, with 45% to 55% as singletons. The specimen was peripheral blood. All receptors derive from an adult man with Graves' ophthalmopathy.

This rearrangement joins TRBV7-9 to TRBJ1-1, with D unclear. There are 13 residues in the CDR3. Germline loops: CDR1 SEHNR, CDR2 FQNEAQ (reference sequence). V lost 5 bases to trimming and J lost 5 bases, with 12 bases between them. CDR3 DNA sequence: TGTGCCAGCAGCCCCCAAATGGGGACTGAAGCTTTCTTT. It translates to CASSPQMGTEAFF.

A few counts support this clonotype. A much larger clone differs from this one at a single base, so this may be a read error. The chain recombines TRBV10-3 with TRBJ1-5, with D uncertain. The length of the CDR3 is 15 residues. CDR1 is ENHRY and CDR2 is SYGVKD in the germline V gene. V was shortened by 3 bases and J by 0 bases, with 9 bases between the two germline ends. CDR3 DNA sequence: TGTGCCATCAGTGAATCGGCTGTTAGCAATCAGCCCCAGCATTTT. Translated, it gives CAISESAVSNQPQHF.

This clonotype was detected once. The CDR3 loop reads CASSSGQGRYTEAFF. The DNA for the CDR3 is TGTGCCAGCAGTTCCGGACAGGGTCGTTACACTGAAGCTTTCTTT. The chain combines TRBV12-3 or TRBV12-4 with TRBJ1-1; 8 bases align to TRBD1. This CDR3 comprises 15 residues. J gave up 3 bases and V 4 bases, and 7 bases lay outside the gene matches.

A few counts support this clonotype. This chain links TRBV7-2 with TRBJ2-5; 8 positions agree with TRBD2. Trimming removed 1 base from V and 5 bases from J; junction bases left unmatched: 12. The CDR3 consists of 17 residues. Germline V gene data show CDR1 as SGHTA and CDR2 as FQGNSA. CDR3 coding DNA: TGTGCCAGCAGCTTAGTTCCAGCGGGGGAGGGCAAGGAGACCCAGTACTTC. Translated: CASSLVPAGEGKETQYF.

The chain has TRBV5-5 and TRBJ2-5; TRBD1 might be the D (6 bases). V lost 4 bases and J 3 bases, leaving 10 bases between the germline ends. The CDR3 has 13 amino acids. Germline CDR1 is SGHKS and CDR2 is YYEKEE (reference sequence). This chain's CDR3 is CASSRQAEETQYF. DNA for the CDR3: TGTGCCAGCAGCCGACAGGCCGAAGAGACCCAGTACTTC. The full variable domain, in which reference TRBV5-5 and TRBJ2-5 provide the parts outside the CDR3, is DAGVTQSPTHLIKTRGQQVTLRCSPISGHKSVSWYQQVLGQGPQFIFQYYEKEERGRGNFPDRFSARQFPNYSSELNVNALLLGDSALYLCASSRQAEETQYFGPGTRLLVL.

The CDR3: CASSSGTGGEETQYF. CDR3 in DNA: TGTGCCAGCAGTTCCGGGACAGGGGGCGAGGAGACCCAGTACTTC. The chain carries TRBV11-3 and TRBJ2-5, with 12 bases fitting TRBD1. Germline lookup yields CDR1 SGHNT and CDR2 YENEEA. V was clipped by 6 bases and J by 5 bases; unmatched bases: 7. This CDR3 comprises 15 residues.

The rearrangement links TRBV15 to TRBJ2-5; D remains unclear. V was cut by 8 bases and J by 4 bases, with 14 bases left in between. This CDR3 is built from 13 residues. Germline-derived CDR1 and CDR2 are LNHNV and YYDKDF (reference sequence). For the CDR3, the DNA is TGTGCCACCCAGGCAGATTGGCGAGAGACCCAGTACTTC. This codes for CATQADWRETQYF. Based on the CDR3 plus reference TRBV15 and TRBJ2-5, the full variable domain is DAMVIQNPRYQVTQFGKPVTLSCSQTLNHNVMYWYQQKSSQAPKLLFHYYDKDFNNEADTPDNFQSRRPNTSFCFLDIRSPGLGDTAMYLCATQADWRETQYFGPGTRLLVL.

As to this clonotype: The conserved phenylalanine or tryptophan is not found at the CDR3 terminus, so this likely reflects a read error. V usage is TRBV12-3 or TRBV12-4 and J usage is TRBJ1-1; D remains unclear. V was trimmed by 1 base and J by 0 bases, leaving 6 bases between them. CDR3 length equals 14 residues. Written as DNA, the CDR3 is TGTGCCAGCAGTTTAGAGGACTTGAACACTGAAGCTTTCCTT. Its protein product is CASSLEDLNTEAFL.

The chain uses TRBV3-1 and TRBJ1-3; the D gene is possibly TRBD1 (5 bases). In germline, CDR1 is LGHDT, CDR2 YNNKEL (reference sequence). The CDR3 contains 13 residues. V lost 7 bases, J lost 3 bases, and 10 bases lay in between. Here the CDR3 reads CASTQQDGNTIYF. CDR3 in DNA: TGTGCCAGCACTCAACAGGATGGAAACACCATATATTTT.

This chain joins TRBV12-3 or TRBV12-4 and TRBJ1-2; D gene uncertain. V lost 0 bases and J 6 bases, leaving 11 bases between the germline ends. The CDR3 has 14 residues. This CDR3 reads CASSLALPVDGYTF. In nucleotides, the CDR3 is TGTGCCAGCAGTTTAGCGTTGCCAGTTGATGGCTACACCTTC.

This clonotype occurred a few times. This chain joins TRBV7-9 and TRBJ1-1; no firm D call. Looked up from germline, CDR1 is SEHNR and CDR2 is FQNEAQ (reference sequence). Deletions cut 3 bases from V and 4 bases from J, with 3 bases between. The CDR3 consists of 11 residues. The DNA of the CDR3 is TGTGCCAGCAGCTTCTCCACTGAAGCTTTCTTT. It codes for CASSFSTEAFF.

The chain uses TRBV7-9 and TRBJ2-5; 9 nucleotides align to TRBD2. Germline-derived CDR1 and CDR2 are SEHNR and FQNEAQ (reference sequence). This CDR3 comprises 14 residues. Losses at the gene ends were 1 base for V and 5 bases for J; bases not matched to a gene: 2. The CDR3 DNA sequence: TGTGCCAGCAGCTTAGTAGCGGGAGACGAGACCCAGTACTTC. Translated, it gives CASSLVAGDETQYF.

This clonotype was seen once. This rearrangement joins TRBV10-2 to TRBJ2-5; D may be TRBD1 (5 bases). CDR1 WSHSY and CDR2 SAAADI come from the germline V gene. The CDR3 has 13 amino acids. V lost 5 bases and J lost 8, with 15 bases in between. The CDR3 DNA reads TGCGCCAGCAGTTACGGCAGGGCCCGAACCCAGTACTTC. This codes for CASSYGRARTQYF.

The chain has TRBV29-1 and TRBJ2-7; D tentatively fits TRBD1 or TRBD2 (6 bases each). Trimming cost V 6 bases and J 3 bases, with 9 bases left between them. The length of the CDR3 is 11 residues. Per the germline V gene, CDR1 is SQVTM and CDR2 is ANQGSEA. Written as DNA, the CDR3 is TGCAGCGTGGGGGGCTTCTACGAGCAGTACTTC. It specifies CSVGGFYEQYF.

This clonotype was seen a few times. This sequence joins TRBV9 and TRBJ2-6; D unresolved. V gave up 3 bases and J gave up 4 bases, with 5 bases separating them. The germline V gene has CDR1 SGDLS and CDR2 YYNGEE. The CDR3 has 13 amino acids. CDR3 in DNA: TGTGCCAGCAGCGCTGGCGGGGCCAACGTCCTGACTTTC. Its protein is CASSAGGANVLTF. Complete variable domain (other parts from reference TRBV9 and TRBJ2-6): DSGVTQTPKHLITATGQRVTLRCSPRSGDLSVYWYQQSLDQGLQFLIQYYNGEERAKGNILERFSAQQFPDLHSELNLSSLELGDSALYFCASSAGGANVLTFGAGSRLTVL.

This clonotype was detected a few times. V is TRBV7-8 and J is TRBJ2-5; tentatively, D is TRBD1 or TRBD2 (6 bases each). Looked up from germline, CDR1 is SGHVS and CDR2 is FQNEAQ. V lost 2 bases and J 2 bases, leaving 15 bases between the germline ends. This CDR3 has 16 amino acids. The CDR3 here is CASSLQGGGGQETQYF. In nucleotides, the CDR3 is TGTGCCAGCAGCTTACAAGGTGGAGGGGGTCAAGAGACCCAGTACTTC.

The table lists this clonotype with a few counts. J is TRBJ2-7 and V is TRBV4-1, with TRBD2 matching 7 bases. Germline V CDR1 and CDR2: MGHRA, YSYEKL. J lost 2 bases, V lost 1 base, and 8 bases had no gene match. The CDR3 has 16 residues. In DNA form, the CDR3 reads TGCGCCAGCAGCCAAGGAAGGGCTAGCGGTACCTACGAGCAGTACTTC. Translating gives CASSQGRASGTYEQYF.

The genes are TRBV28 and TRBJ1-5, with a tentative D call TRBD1 (5 bases). This CDR3 is built from 16 residues. Germline V gene sequence: CDR1 MDHEN, CDR2 SYDVKM. V lost 5 bases and J lost 2, with 16 bases in between. The CDR3 nucleotides read TGTGCCAGCAGTCCCCTGTATACCAGGGGCAATCAGCCCCAGCATTTT. Its protein is CASSPLYTRGNQPQHF.

The chain joins TRBV12-3 or TRBV12-4 to TRBJ2-7; maybe TRBD1 (6 bases). This CDR3 spans 13 amino acids. Trimming shortened V by 3 bases and J by 4 bases, and 10 bases separated the two germline ends. The DNA of the CDR3 is TGTGCCAGCAGTTTCGGTCAGGGGTACGAGCAGTACTTC. The encoded protein is CASSFGQGYEQYF.